These 29 T cell receptor beta chains share one sample of origin, sequenced in a study of T cells after yellow fever vaccination. TCRdb re-called the 5' RACE reads through MiXCR, storing one row per CDR3 protein. This table holds 250,000 or so distinct CDR3 sequences, roughly 3.7% found once. Sample: PBMCs, taken 15 days after the yellow fever booster vaccination. These receptor sequences come from a man younger than 30 who received the YFV17D yellow fever vaccine.

This clonotype has at least ten counts. The genes are TRBV10-2 and TRBJ2-3; no clear D gene. The germline gives CDR1 WSHSY, CDR2 SAAADI. The CDR3 loop spans 12 amino acids. V was pared by 7 bases and J by 11 bases, with 16 bases between. The DNA of the CDR3 is TGCGCCAGCAAGGAAACCCAAGCGATGCAGTATTTT. It is translated as CASKETQAMQYF.

In the case of this clonotype: A read error is possible here, since a much larger clone lies one base away. CDR3 loop: CSAGASPLHF. Written as DNA, the CDR3 is TGCAGTGCTGGGGCCTCCCCCCTCCACTTT. V is TRBV20-1 and J is TRBJ1-6, with D possibly being TRBD1 (5 bases). V gave up 5 bases and J gave up 13 bases, with 9 bases separating them. Germline CDR1 and CDR2: DFQATT and SNEGSKA (reference sequence). This CDR3 has 10 amino acids.

This clonotype was recorded many times. The chain carries TRBV5-5 and TRBJ1-4; D is unresolved. Germline lookup yields CDR1 SGHKS and CDR2 YYEKEE (reference sequence). V was trimmed by 1 base and J by 8 bases, leaving 12 bases between them. This CDR3 has 14 amino acids. The CDR3 is CASSLQGFGEKLFF. The DNA of the CDR3 is TGTGCCAGCAGCTTGCAAGGTTTTGGAGAAAAACTGTTTTTT.

This clonotype was counted at least ten times. The chain uses TRBV29-1 and TRBJ1-1; D is ambiguous. Germline CDR1 and CDR2: SQVTM and ANQGSEA. The CDR3 covers 15 residues. V shed 0 bases and J shed 1 base, with 12 bases lying between them. The CDR3 nucleotides are TGCAGCGTTGAAGACCCGGCAATAGCGAACACTGAAGCTTTCTTT. Residues: CSVEDPAIANTEAFF.

This rearrangement joins TRBV20-1 to TRBJ1-3; 7 nucleotides match TRBD1. The germline V gene encodes CDR1 DFQATT and CDR2 SNEGSKA (reference sequence). The CDR3 sequence is 14 residues long. The junction had 6 bases not matched to a gene; V was cut back by 3 bases and J by 4 bases. Here the CDR3 DNA reads TGCAGTGCTAGTCCAGGGGGTTACGGAAACACCATATATTTT. Its translation: CSASPGGYGNTIYF.

This clonotype occurred many times. The genes are TRBV20-1 and TRBJ2-2, with 10 bases aligning to TRBD2. After removal of 0 bases from V and 3 bases from J, the junction contained 4 bases not matched to a gene. CDR1 DFQATT and CDR2 SNEGSKA come from the germline V gene (reference sequence). This CDR3 contains 16 residues. In DNA, the CDR3 is TGCAGTGCTAGAGACGTTCTAGCGGGGGACACCGGGGAGCTGTTTTTT. Its protein is CSARDVLAGDTGELFF.

A word on this clonotype: This may come from a read error, since a much larger clone is one base off. The chain recombines TRBV24-1 with TRBJ2-3, with 7 positions matching TRBD1. The CDR3 is 14 residues long. The germline CDR1 and CDR2 sequences are KGHDR and SFDVKD. Trimming at V came to 5 bases and at J to 5 bases, leaving 6 bases not matched to a gene. The CDR3 DNA follows: TGTGCCACCAGTGGGGCAGGGGGAATAGATACGCAGTATTTT. Translating it yields CATSGAGGIDTQYF.

This clonotype has a count of ten or more. The J gene is TRBJ1-1, the V gene TRBV20-1; D uncertain. V was clipped by 3 bases and J by 0 bases, with 11 bases between them. In germline, CDR1 is DFQATT, CDR2 SNEGSKA (reference sequence). The CDR3 consists of 14 residues. Here the CDR3 DNA reads TGCAGTGCTAGGTTTGGAAGTGTGAACACTGAAGCTTTCTTT. This sequence encodes CSARFGSVNTEAFF.

This sequence joins TRBV5-5 and TRBJ1-5; the D gene is possibly TRBD1 (5 bases). Trimming pared 1 base from V and 6 bases from J, leaving 11 bases between. The CDR3 is 14 residues long. Germline values: CDR1 SGHKS, CDR2 YYEKEE (reference sequence). The CDR3 protein is CASSLSSGIQPQHF. As DNA, the CDR3 is TGTGCCAGCAGCTTGTCTTCAGGGATTCAGCCCCAGCATTTT.

This clonotype was seen at least ten times. The J gene is TRBJ2-3, the V gene TRBV7-9, with TRBD2 matching 7 bases. Germline V gene lookup returns CDR1 SEHNR and CDR2 FQNEAQ (reference sequence). This CDR3 region has 15 residues. Germline trimming cut 5 bases from V and 2 bases from J; bases unmatched to any gene: 7. CDR3 nucleotides: TGTGCCAGCAGCCCCGGGACTAACCCCACAGATACGCAGTATTTT. As protein: CASSPGTNPTDTQYF.

This clonotype was seen ten or more times. CDR3 sequence (DNA): TGTGCCACCAGTGAGGCGGTAACGGGTACGGATACGCAGTATTTT. It yields the protein CATSEAVTGTDTQYF. The genes are TRBV24-1 and TRBJ2-3; D unresolved. Germline V gene lookup returns CDR1 KGHDR and CDR2 SFDVKD. This CDR3 comprises 15 residues. V lost 4 bases and J lost 6, with 16 bases in between.

The table lists this clonotype with many counts. This chain links TRBV27 with TRBJ2-7; 9 bases line up with TRBD1. With V trimmed by 3 bases and J by 5 bases, 14 bases remained unmatched. This CDR3 contains 17 residues. CDR1 and CDR2 from the germline V gene are MNHEY and SMNVEV (reference sequence). CDR3 residues: CASSFFQGPDRGHEQYF. DNA for the CDR3: TGTGCCAGCAGTTTCTTTCAAGGTCCGGACAGGGGCCACGAGCAGTACTTC.

At least ten counts were recorded for this clonotype. The V and J genes are TRBV7-9 and TRBJ2-5; 9 bases are a match to TRBD2. Germline V lookup: CDR1 SEHNR, CDR2 FQNEAQ (reference sequence). CDR3 length: 16 residues. Trimming cost V 5 bases and J 5 bases; bases outside gene matches: 12. In DNA, the CDR3 is TGTGCCAGCAGCCCGACTTCTAGCGGGGTATGGGAGACCCAGTACTTC. It translates to CASSPTSSGVWETQYF.

This clonotype was observed many times. V usage is TRBV7-9 and J usage is TRBJ2-2; 8 nucleotides align to TRBD2. Germline CDR1 SEHNR, CDR2 FQNEAQ (reference sequence). The CDR3 is 16 amino acids. V lost 1 base and J lost 3; bases outside the gene matches: 4. This chain's CDR3 is CASSLVAGRDTGELFF. Here the CDR3 DNA reads TGTGCCAGCAGCTTAGTAGCGGGAAGGGACACCGGGGAGCTGTTTTTT.

This chain connects TRBV7-2 to TRBJ2-1, with 9 bases matching TRBD2. The CDR3 contains 17 residues. V shed 1 base, J shed 3 bases, and the junction held 7 bases outside the gene matches. Looked up from germline, CDR1 is SGHTA and CDR2 is FQGNSA. CDR3 coding DNA: TGTGCCAGCAGCTTAGGATTAGCTAGCGGGGTCTACAATGAGCAGTTCTTC. It translates to CASSLGLASGVYNEQFF. Variable domain in full (rest from reference TRBV7-2 and TRBJ2-1): GAGVSQSPSNKVTEKGKDVELRCDPISGHTALYWYRQSLGQGLEFLIYFQGNSAPDKSGLPSDRFSAERTGGSVSTLTIQRTQQEDSAVYLCASSLGLASGVYNEQFFGPGTRLTVL.

This clonotype was seen at least ten times. The chain has TRBV11-3 and TRBJ2-1; D gene ambiguous. V lost 0 bases to trimming and J lost 4 bases, with 4 bases between them. The germline gives CDR1 SGHNT, CDR2 YENEEA. CDR3 length equals 13 residues. The CDR3 DNA is TGTGCCAGCAGCTTAGAAGTGTACAATGAGCAGTTCTTC. Translated: CASSLEVYNEQFF. Filled out from reference TRBV11-3 and TRBJ2-1, the complete variable domain reads EAGVVQSPRYKIIEKKQPVAFWCNPISGHNTLYWYLQNLGQGPELLIRYENEEAVDDSQLPKDRFSAERLKGVDSTLKIQPAELGDSAVYLCASSLEVYNEQFFGPGTRLTVL.

This clonotype was seen ten or more times. The gene calls are TRBV20-1 and TRBJ2-1; D call uncertain. CDR1 DFQATT and CDR2 SNEGSKA come from the germline V gene (reference sequence). There are 12 residues in the CDR3. V lost 3 bases and J lost 8, with 11 bases in between. CDR3 region: CSASVSVYEQFF. CDR3 in DNA: TGCAGTGCTAGTGTCAGTGTCTATGAGCAGTTCTTC.

This clonotype was seen at least ten times. The chain couples TRBV4-3 to TRBJ2-3; TRBD2 might be the D (5 bases). The CDR3 is made up of 15 amino acids. With 0 bases removed from V and 6 bases from J, the gap between germline ends came to 13 bases. Germline CDR1 reads LGHNA; CDR2 reads YSLEER. The CDR3 is CASSQDNSPGDTQYF. As DNA, the CDR3 is TGCGCCAGCAGCCAAGATAACTCGCCGGGGGATACGCAGTATTTT.

This clonotype was seen ten or more times. J is TRBJ1-1 and V is TRBV6-6; tentatively, D is TRBD1 (6 bases). V dropped 6 bases and J dropped 6 bases, with 8 bases sitting between them. Germline V gives CDR1 MNHNY, CDR2 SVGAGI (reference sequence). The CDR3 has 11 amino acids. The CDR3 nucleotides read TGTGCCAGCAGGGGGGCCGCTGAAGCTTTCTTT. Translating it yields CASRGAAEAFF.

This clonotype was observed many times. V is TRBV4-3 and J is TRBJ2-3; 7 bases are shared with TRBD2. Germline values: CDR1 LGHNA, CDR2 YSLEER. This CDR3 is 17 amino acids long. V lost 3 bases to trimming and J lost 5 bases; unmatched junction nucleotides: 14. The CDR3 is CASSQGQWGGTGDTQYF. The CDR3 DNA follows: TGCGCCAGCAGCCAGGGTCAATGGGGGGGTACTGGAGATACGCAGTATTTT.

This clonotype was observed at least ten times. The chain combines TRBV7-3 with TRBJ2-3, with D unclear. V was shortened by 7 bases and J by 2 bases, with 13 bases between the two germline ends. Germline V CDR1 and CDR2: SGHTA, FQGTGA. The CDR3 has 14 residues. This CDR3 is CASTTDGFTDTQYF. The CDR3 DNA reads TGTGCCAGCACTACTGACGGATTCACAGATACGCAGTATTTT.

This clonotype was counted only a few times. The CDR3 DNA reads as TGTGCCAGCAGCTCGGGTGGAGGCTTCTACGAGCAGTACTTC. It specifies CASSSGGGFYEQYF. The chain is built from TRBV5-6 and TRBJ2-7, with a weak D call TRBD2 (5 bases). The V and J ends lost 3 bases and 3 bases respectively, with 13 bases between them. This CDR3 region has 14 residues. Germline CDR1 and CDR2: SGHDT and YYEEEE.

This clonotype was observed many times. A much more abundant neighbour one base away suggests this may be a read error. The rearrangement joins TRBV11-2 to TRBJ1-1; D is unresolved. Germline V CDR1 and CDR2: SGHAT, FQNNGV. CDR3 size: 13 residues. The germline V and J ends were trimmed by 1 base and 6 bases, with 9 bases remaining between them. Here the CDR3 reads CASSLGGNAEAFF. The CDR3 DNA is TGTGCCAGCAGCTTAGGGGGTAACGCTGAAGCTTTCTTT.

This clonotype was seen many times. The chain carries TRBV12-3 or TRBV12-4 and TRBJ1-6; D call uncertain. The CDR3 is 11 residues long. The V and J ends lost 2 bases and 7 bases respectively, with 0 bases between them. CDR3 in amino acids: CASSLNSPLHF. The CDR3 DNA follows: TGTGCCAGCAGTTTAAATTCACCCCTCCACTTT.

In this sample, this clonotype turned up many times. V usage is TRBV5-1 and J usage is TRBJ2-1; D not certain. Trimming shortened V by 5 bases and J by 4 bases, and 7 bases separated the two germline ends. The CDR3 is 12 amino acids. CDR1 SGHRS and CDR2 YFSETQ come from the germline V gene. CDR3 residues: CASRRVYNEQFF. CDR3 DNA sequence: TGCGCCAGCAGAAGGGTATACAATGAGCAGTTCTTC.

The table lists this clonotype with many counts. The CDR3 loop is CASRDTIRRGGEQFF. CDR3 sequence (DNA): TGTGCCAGCAGGGACACAATTCGCCGGGGGGGAGAGCAGTTCTTC. V and J are TRBV6-4 and TRBJ2-1, with TRBD2 matching 8 bases. Per germline, CDR1 MRHNA and CDR2 SNTAGT. Losses at the gene ends were 6 bases for V and 10 bases for J; bases not matched to a gene: 14. The CDR3 runs 15 residues.

This clonotype was recorded many times. J is TRBJ2-3 and V is TRBV15, with 8 nucleotides matching TRBD2. CDR3 length: 16 residues. Germline CDR1 is LNHNV and CDR2 is YYDKDF (reference sequence). V was pared by 2 bases and J by 1 base, with 5 bases of the junction left unmatched. The CDR3 here is CATSRSLTSGTDTQYF. For the CDR3, the DNA is TGTGCCACCAGCAGATCCCTGACTAGCGGCACAGATACGCAGTATTTT.

This clonotype showed up many times. The chain links TRBV28 to TRBJ1-3; no clear D gene. In germline, CDR1 is MDHEN, CDR2 SYDVKM. V was cut by 6 bases and J by 4 bases, with 22 bases left in between. The CDR3 has 17 amino acids. The CDR3 is CASSPTGISRLGNTIYF. In DNA form, the CDR3 reads TGTGCCAGCAGCCCGACCGGGATATCCCGCCTGGGAAACACCATATATTTT.

This clonotype was recorded at least ten times. The chain employs TRBV5-1 and TRBJ1-3, with D unresolved. Trimming stripped 4 bases from V and 1 base from J, with 9 bases between. The CDR3 spans 14 residues. In germline, CDR1 is SGHRS, CDR2 YFSETQ. The CDR3 DNA is TGCGCCAGCAGCGGGGAGGCGTCTGGAAACACCATATATTTT. This sequence encodes CASSGEASGNTIYF.